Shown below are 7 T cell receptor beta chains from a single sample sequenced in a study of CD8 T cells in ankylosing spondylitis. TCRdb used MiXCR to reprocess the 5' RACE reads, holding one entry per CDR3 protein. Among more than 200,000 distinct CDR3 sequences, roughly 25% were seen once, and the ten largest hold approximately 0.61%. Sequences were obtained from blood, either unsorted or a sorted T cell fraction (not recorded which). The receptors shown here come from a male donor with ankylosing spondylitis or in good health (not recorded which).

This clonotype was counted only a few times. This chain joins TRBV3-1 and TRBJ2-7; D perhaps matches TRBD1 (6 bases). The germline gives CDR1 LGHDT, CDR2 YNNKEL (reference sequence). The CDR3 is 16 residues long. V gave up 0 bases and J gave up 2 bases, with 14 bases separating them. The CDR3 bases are TGTGCCAGCAGCCAAGATTCTAAGCGGACAGCCTACGAGCAGTACTTC. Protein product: CASSQDSKRTAYEQYF.

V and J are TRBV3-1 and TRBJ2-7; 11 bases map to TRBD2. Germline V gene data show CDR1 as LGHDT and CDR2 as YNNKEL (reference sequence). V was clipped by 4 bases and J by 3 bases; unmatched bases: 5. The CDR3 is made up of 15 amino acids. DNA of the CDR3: TGTGCCAGCAGCCCGTTTACTAGCGGGGGCTACGAGCAGTACTTC. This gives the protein CASSPFTSGGYEQYF.

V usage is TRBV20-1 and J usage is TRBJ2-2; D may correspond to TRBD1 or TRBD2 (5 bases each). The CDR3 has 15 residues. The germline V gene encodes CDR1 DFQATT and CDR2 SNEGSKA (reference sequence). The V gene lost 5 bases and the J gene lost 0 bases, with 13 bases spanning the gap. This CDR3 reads CSAYPGTANTGELFF. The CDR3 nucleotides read TGCAGTGCTTACCCTGGGACGGCGAACACCGGGGAGCTGTTTTTT.

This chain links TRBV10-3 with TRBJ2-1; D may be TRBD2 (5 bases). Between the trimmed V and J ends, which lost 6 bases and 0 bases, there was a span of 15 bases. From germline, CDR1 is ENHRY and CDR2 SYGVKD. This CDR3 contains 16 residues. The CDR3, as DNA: TGTGCCATCAGGGTGGGAGACGCTAGCTCCTACAATGAGCAGTTCTTC. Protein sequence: CAIRVGDASSYNEQFF.

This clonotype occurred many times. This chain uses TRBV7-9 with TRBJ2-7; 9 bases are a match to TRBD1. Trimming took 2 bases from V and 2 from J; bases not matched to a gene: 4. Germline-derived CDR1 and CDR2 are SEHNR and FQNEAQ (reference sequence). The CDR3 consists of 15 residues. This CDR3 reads CASSLTGTGTYEQYF. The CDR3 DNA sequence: TGTGCCAGCAGCTTAACCGGGACAGGGACCTACGAGCAGTACTTC. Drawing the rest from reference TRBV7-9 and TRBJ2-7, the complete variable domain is DTGVSQNPRHKITKRGQNVTFRCDPISEHNRLYWYRQTLGQGPEFLTYFQNEAQLEKSRLLSDRFSAERPKGSFSTLEIQRTEQGDSAMYLCASSLTGTGTYEQYFGPGTRLTVT.

The chain's CDR3 is CASSLVTGGVRNEQFF. The CDR3 DNA sequence: TGTGCCAGCAGCTTAGTGACGGGGGGGGTAAGAAATGAGCAGTTCTTC. The rearrangement uses TRBV7-2 and TRBJ2-1, with 8 bases matching TRBD2. The CDR3 totals 16 residues. V gave up 1 base and J gave up 7 bases; unmatched junction bases: 9. Germline CDR1 is SGHTA and CDR2 is FQGNSA.

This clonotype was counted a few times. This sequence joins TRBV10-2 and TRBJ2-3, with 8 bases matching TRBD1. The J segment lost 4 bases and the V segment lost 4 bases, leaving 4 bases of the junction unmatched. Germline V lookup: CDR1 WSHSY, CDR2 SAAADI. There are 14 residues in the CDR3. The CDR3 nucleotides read TGCGCCAGCAGTGTCAGGGGGCTGGCAGATACGCAGTATTTT. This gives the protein CASSVRGLADTQYF.